A single TCR beta chain is shown here with its context. Its matching antigen is unknown. This CDR3 is built from 15 residues. The germline V gene has CDR1 SGHTA and CDR2 FQGNSA. The V gene lost 6 bases and the J gene lost 4 bases, with 16 bases spanning the gap. This sample stems from a study of T cell responses to AZD1222 COVID-19 vaccine. The study, taken as a whole, reports: A reported finding is that nearly half of spike-specific TCRs target unmutated variant regions. Receipt of two AZD1222 doses was followed by a rise in Spike-specific TCR breadth and depth. Seropositive at baseline were only six AZD1222 recipients. Most donors were white British, females outnumbered males, and clonal diversity was possibly underestimated.

Using immunoSEQ multiplex PCR, the repertoire was profiled, and TCRdb retains in-frame clones only, with some absent. The data contain roughly 140,000 clones, approximately 90% of them seen just once; the ten biggest clones take up about 3.4%. The source was peripheral blood, collected 28 days after the second AZD1222 dose. The chain is built from TRBV7-2 and TRBJ1-3; D is unresolved. The source is an adult who received the AZD1222 COVID-19 vaccine. In nucleotides, the CDR3 is TGTGCCAGCAGGACCCGCAATGCGGAGGGAAACACCATATATTTT. This gives the protein CASRTRNAEGNTIYF.